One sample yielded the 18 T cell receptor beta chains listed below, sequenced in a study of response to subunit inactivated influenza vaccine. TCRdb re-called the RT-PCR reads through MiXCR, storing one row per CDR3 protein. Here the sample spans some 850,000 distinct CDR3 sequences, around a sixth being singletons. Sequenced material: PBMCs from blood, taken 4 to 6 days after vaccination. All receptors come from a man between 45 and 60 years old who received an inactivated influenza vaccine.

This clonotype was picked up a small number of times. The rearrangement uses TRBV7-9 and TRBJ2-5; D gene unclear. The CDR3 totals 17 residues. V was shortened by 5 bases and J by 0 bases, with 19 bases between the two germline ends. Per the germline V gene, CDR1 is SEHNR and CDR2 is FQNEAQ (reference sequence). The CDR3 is CASSPTERPSYQETQYF. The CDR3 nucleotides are TGTGCCAGCAGCCCTACCGAGAGACCGTCGTACCAAGAGACCCAGTACTTC.

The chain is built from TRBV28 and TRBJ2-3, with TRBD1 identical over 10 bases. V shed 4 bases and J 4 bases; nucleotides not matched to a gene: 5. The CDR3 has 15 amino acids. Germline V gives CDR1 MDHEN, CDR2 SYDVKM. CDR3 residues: CASSSGQGLADTQYF. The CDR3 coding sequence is TGTGCCAGCAGTTCGGGACAGGGGCTGGCAGATACGCAGTATTTT. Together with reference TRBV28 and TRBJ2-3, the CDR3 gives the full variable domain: DVKVTQSSRYLVKRTGEKVFLECVQDMDHENMFWYRQDPGLGLRLIYFSYDVKMKEKGDIPEGYSVSREKKERFSLILESASTNQTSMYLCASSSGQGLADTQYFGPGTRLTVL.

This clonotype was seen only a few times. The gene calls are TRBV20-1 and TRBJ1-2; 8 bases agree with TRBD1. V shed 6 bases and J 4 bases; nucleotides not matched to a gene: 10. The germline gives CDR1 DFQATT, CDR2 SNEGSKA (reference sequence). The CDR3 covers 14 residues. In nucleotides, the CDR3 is TGCAGTGCGTCGTCAGGGGGCCAATTCTATGGCTACACCTTC. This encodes CSASSGGQFYGYTF.

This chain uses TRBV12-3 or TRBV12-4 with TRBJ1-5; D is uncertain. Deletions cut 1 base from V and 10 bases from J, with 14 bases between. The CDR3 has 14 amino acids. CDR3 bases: TGTGCCAGCAGTTTAGGGGTAGGGTACAAACCCCAGCATTTT. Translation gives CASSLGVGYKPQHF.

The CDR3 reads CASYKSRGIGELFF. The CDR3 region has the DNA TGTGCCAGCTATAAGAGCAGGGGCATCGGGGAGCTGTTTTTT. The chain is built from TRBV6-1 and TRBJ2-2, with a tentative D call TRBD1 (6 bases). Germline V gives CDR1 MNHNS, CDR2 SASEGT. V was trimmed by 8 bases and J by 7 bases, leaving 17 bases between them. The CDR3 runs to 14 residues.

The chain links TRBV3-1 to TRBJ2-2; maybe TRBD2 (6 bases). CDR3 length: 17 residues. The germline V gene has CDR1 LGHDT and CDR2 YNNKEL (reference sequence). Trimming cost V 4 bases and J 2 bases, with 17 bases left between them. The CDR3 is CASSPRRPGGNTGELFF. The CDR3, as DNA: TGTGCCAGCAGCCCCCGCCGCCCCGGGGGTAACACCGGGGAGCTGTTTTTT.

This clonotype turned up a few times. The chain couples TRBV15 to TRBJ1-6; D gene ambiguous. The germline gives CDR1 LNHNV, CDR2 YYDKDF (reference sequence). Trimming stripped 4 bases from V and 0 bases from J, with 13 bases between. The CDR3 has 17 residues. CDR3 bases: TGTGCCACCAGCACCCGACCGATAAGCTCCTATAATTCACCCCTCCACTTT. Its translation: CATSTRPISSYNSPLHF.

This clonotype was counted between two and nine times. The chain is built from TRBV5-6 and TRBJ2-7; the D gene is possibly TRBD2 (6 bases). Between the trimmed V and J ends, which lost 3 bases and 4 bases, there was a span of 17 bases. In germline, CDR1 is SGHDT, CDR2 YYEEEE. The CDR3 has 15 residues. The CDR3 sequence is CASSSPLAVYYEQYF. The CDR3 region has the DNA TGTGCCAGCAGCTCCCCATTAGCGGTCTATTACGAGCAGTACTTC.

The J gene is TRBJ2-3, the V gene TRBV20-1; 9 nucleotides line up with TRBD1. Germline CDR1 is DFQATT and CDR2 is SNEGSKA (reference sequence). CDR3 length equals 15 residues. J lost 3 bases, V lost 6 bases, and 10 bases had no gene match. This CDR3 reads CSATMRQGGTDTQYF. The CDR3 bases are TGCAGTGCGACCATGCGACAGGGGGGGACAGATACGCAGTATTTT.

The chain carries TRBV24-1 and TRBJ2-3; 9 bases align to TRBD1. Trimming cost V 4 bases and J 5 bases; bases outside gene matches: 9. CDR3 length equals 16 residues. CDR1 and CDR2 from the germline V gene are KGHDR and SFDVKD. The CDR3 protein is CATSDSTGGVGDTQYF. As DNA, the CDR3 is TGTGCCACCAGTGACTCGACAGGGGGGGTGGGAGATACGCAGTATTTT.

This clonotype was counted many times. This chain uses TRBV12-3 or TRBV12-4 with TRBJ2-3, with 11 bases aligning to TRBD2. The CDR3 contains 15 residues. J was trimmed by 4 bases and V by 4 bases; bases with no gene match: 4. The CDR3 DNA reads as TGTGCCAGCAGTTCCTTAGCGGGGGGGTCAGATACGCAGTATTTT. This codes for CASSSLAGGSDTQYF.

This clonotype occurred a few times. CDR3 sequence reads: CASTPSFLAKNIQYF. The CDR3 coding sequence is TGTGCCAGCACCCCCTCCTTTTTAGCCAAAAACATTCAGTACTTC. The rearrangement links TRBV27 to TRBJ2-4; D gene uncertain. Trimming left V 7 bases short and J 0 bases short, with 13 bases between. The CDR3 is made up of 15 amino acids. Germline assignment: CDR1 MNHEY and CDR2 SMNVEV (reference sequence).

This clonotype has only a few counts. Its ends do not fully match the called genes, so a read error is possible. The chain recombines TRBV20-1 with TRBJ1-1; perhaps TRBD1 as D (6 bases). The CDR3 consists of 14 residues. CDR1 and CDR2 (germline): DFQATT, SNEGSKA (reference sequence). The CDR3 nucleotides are TGCAGTGCTACCTCTGGGGGGCCGAAGACTGGAGCTTTCTTT. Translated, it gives CSATSGGPKTGAFF.

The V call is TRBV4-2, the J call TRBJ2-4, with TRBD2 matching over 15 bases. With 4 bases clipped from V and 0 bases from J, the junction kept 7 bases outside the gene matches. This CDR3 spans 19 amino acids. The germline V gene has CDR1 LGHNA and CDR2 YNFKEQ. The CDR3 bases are TGTGCCAGCAGCCGGGGACTAGCGGGGGGTTTGTTAGCCAAAAACATTCAGTACTTC. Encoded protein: CASSRGLAGGLLAKNIQYF.

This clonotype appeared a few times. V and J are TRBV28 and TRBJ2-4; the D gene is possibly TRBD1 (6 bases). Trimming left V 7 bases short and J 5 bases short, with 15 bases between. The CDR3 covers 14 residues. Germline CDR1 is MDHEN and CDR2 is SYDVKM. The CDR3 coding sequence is TGTGCCAGCACCCGTTCAGGGGCGGAAAACATTCAGTACTTC. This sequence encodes CASTRSGAENIQYF.

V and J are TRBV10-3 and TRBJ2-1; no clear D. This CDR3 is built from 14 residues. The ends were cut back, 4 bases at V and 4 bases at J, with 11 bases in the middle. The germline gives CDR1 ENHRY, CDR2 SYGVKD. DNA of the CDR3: TGTGCCATCAGTGGATCAACAGATTACAATGAGCAGTTCTTC. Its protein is CAISGSTDYNEQFF.

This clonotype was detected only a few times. CDR3 in amino acids: CATSSIRGPGYTF. The CDR3, as DNA: TGTGCCACCAGCAGCATCAGGGGGCCTGGCTACACCTTC. The rearrangement joins TRBV15 to TRBJ1-2; 8 nucleotides line up with TRBD1. This CDR3 spans 13 amino acids. CDR1 LNHNV and CDR2 YYDKDF come from the germline V gene (reference sequence). Trimming took 3 bases from V and 7 from J; bases not matched to a gene: 4.

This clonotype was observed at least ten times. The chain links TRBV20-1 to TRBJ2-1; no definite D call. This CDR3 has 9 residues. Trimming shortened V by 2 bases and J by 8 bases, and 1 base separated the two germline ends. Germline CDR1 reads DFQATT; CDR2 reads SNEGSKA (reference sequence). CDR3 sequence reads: CSARYEQFF. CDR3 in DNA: TGCAGTGCTAGATATGAGCAGTTCTTC.